These T cell receptor beta chains were read from a single sample in a study of Ad26.COV2.S vaccination and SARS-CoV-2 variants. The repertoire was sequenced with immunoSEQ multiplex PCR; TCRdb's copy has only in-frame clones and lacks some. The sample holds 300,000 to 500,000 clones, approximately 91% seen once. Here the sequenced sample was peripheral blood, taken in a trial of Ad26.COV2.S vaccine versus placebo. The receptors originated from a person aged 18-60 years who received the Ad26.COV2.S COVID-19 vaccine or a placebo. CDR3s include the opening cysteine and the closing phenylalanine or tryptophan. Fields, in order: J gene, clone size, D gene, V gene, CDR3 DNA, CDR3 protein. A D gene is named only where the DNA matches it firmly. Expanded clones get a size class; other rows say once, few or many, or leave the size out.

J: TRBJ1-1; size: -; D: -; V: TRBV5-1; DNA: TGCGCCAGCAGCGTGAGACTTGGGAACACTGAAGCTTTCTTT; CDR3: CASSVRLGNTEAFF
J: TRBJ1-2; size: -; D: -; V: TRBV5-1; DNA: TGCGCCAGCAGCTTGGCGGTTGAGCGGCTATATGGCTACACCTTC; CDR3: CASSLAVERLYGYTF
J: TRBJ2-3; size: -; D: -; V: TRBV3-1/TRBV3-2; DNA: TGTGCCAGCAGCCAAGTCGGGGATACGCAGTATTTT; CDR3: CASSQVGDTQYF
J: TRBJ2-3; size: -; D: TRBD2; V: TRBV25-1; DNA: TGTGCCAGCAGTGCGGTGATGCTAGCGGGGGAAGATACGCAGTATTTT; CDR3: CASSAVMLAGEDTQYF
J: TRBJ2-7; size: -; D: -; V: TRBV4-1; DNA: TGCGCCAGCAGCCATGCAGTTTCAAGGGACTACGAGCAGTACTTC; CDR3: CASSHAVSRDYEQYF
J: TRBJ2-3; size: -; D: -; V: TRBV5-4; DNA: TGTGCCAGCAGCCCTGGGGGCCGGCGGGTTAGCACAGATACGCAGTATTTT; CDR3: CASSPGGRRVSTDTQYF
J: TRBJ2-5; size: few; D: TRBD1; V: TRBV19; DNA: TGTGCCAGTGGCATCGGACAGGGGCGCCAAGAGACCCAGTACTTC; CDR3: CASGIGQGRQETQYF
J: TRBJ1-1; size: once; D: TRBD1; V: TRBV5-1; DNA: TGCGCCAGCAGTTGGGGACAGCTGAACACTGAAGCTTTCTTT; CDR3: CASSWGQLNTEAFF
J: TRBJ2-3; size: -; D: -; V: TRBV2; DNA: TGTGCCAGCAGGGCGGACGGAGATAGCACAGATACGCAGTATTTT; CDR3: CASRADGDSTDTQYF
J: TRBJ1-2; size: -; D: -; V: TRBV5-1; DNA: TGCGCCAGCAGCTTGGGAGGACAGCCTTATGGCTACACCTTC; CDR3: CASSLGGQPYGYTF
J: TRBJ2-7; size: -; D: -; V: TRBV7-9; DNA: TGTGCCAGCAGCGGAACGACCGACATTATGGACGAGCAGTACTTC; CDR3: CASSGTTDIMDEQYF
J: TRBJ2-2; size: -; D: -; V: TRBV11-3; DNA: TGTGCCAGCAGCAGAGGTGGGGAGCTGTTTTTT; CDR3: CASSRGGELFF
J: TRBJ2-7; size: once; D: TRBD1; V: TRBV5-4; DNA: TGTGCCAGCAGTTTTTCCGGGACAGTCTACGAGCAGTACTTC; CDR3: CASSFSGTVYEQYF
J: TRBJ1-2; size: -; D: -; V: TRBV5-1; DNA: TGCGCCAGCAGCCGCAGGGGCGGGAATGGCTACACCTTC; CDR3: CASSRRGGNGYTF
J: TRBJ1-1; size: -; D: TRBD1; V: TRBV3-1/TRBV3-2; DNA: TGTGCCAGCAGCCTTGGACAGGGGCCGGGGACTGAAGCTTTCTTT; CDR3: CASSLGQGPGTEAFF
J: TRBJ1-1; size: -; D: -; V: TRBV11-2; DNA: TGTGCCAGCAGCTTAGATCAACAGATGGGGGCTTTCTTT; CDR3: CASSLDQQMGAFF
J: TRBJ1-4; size: -; D: -; V: TRBV19; DNA: TGTGCCAGTAGTCCATGGGGACCTGAAAAACTGTTTTTT; CDR3: CASSPWGPEKLFF
J: TRBJ2-5; size: -; D: TRBD1; V: TRBV19; DNA: TGTGCCAGTAACGGCACTGGACAGGGGGGAGTATTAGAGACCCAGTACTTC; CDR3: CASNGTGQGGVLETQYF
J: TRBJ2-3; size: -; D: TRBD2; V: TRBV27; DNA: TGTGCCAGCAGCTCTAGCGGGGTGCTTCTGACAGATACGCAGTATTTT; CDR3: CASSSSGVLLTDTQYF
J: TRBJ2-7; size: once; D: TRBD1; V: TRBV29-1; DNA: TGCAGCGTGCTACAGGGGGGTAGCGAGCAGTACTTC; CDR3: CSVLQGGSEQYF
J: TRBJ1-2; size: -; D: -; V: TRBV29-1; DNA: TGCAGCGTAGAGGGACTTCACGAGTCGGGCTATGGCTACACCTTC; CDR3: CSVEGLHESGYGYTF
J: TRBJ2-6; size: -; D: -; V: TRBV6-5; DNA: TGTGCCAGCAGTTACTCCTGGGCTGGGGCCAACGTCCTGACTTTC; CDR3: CASSYSWAGANVLTF
J: TRBJ2-7; size: -; D: TRBD2; V: TRBV7-9; DNA: TGTGCCAGCAGCCCAACGTGGGGGGGGAATGAATACGAGCAGTACTTC; CDR3: CASSPTWGGNEYEQYF
J: TRBJ2-2; size: -; D: TRBD2; V: TRBV7-2; DNA: TGTGCCAGCAGCCAGTACGGGGGGGCCGTCGGGGAGCTGTTTTTT; CDR3: CASSQYGGAVGELFF
J: TRBJ2-7; size: -; D: -; V: TRBV30; DNA: TGTGCCTGGAGTGTTATAGGGATCCTTTCCGAGCAGTACTTC; CDR3: CAWSVIGILSEQYF
J: TRBJ2-7; size: -; D: -; V: TRBV7-9; DNA: TGTGCCAGCAGCTTAGGTCCAGGAACCTACGAGCAGTACTTC; CDR3: CASSLGPGTYEQYF